A single sample gave rise to the 25 T cell receptor beta chains below, sequenced in a study of OX40 agonist ivuxolimab in advanced cancers. TCRdb's table, derived via immunoSEQ multiplex PCR, lists solely in-frame clones and lacks some. In the table there are 77,000 or so clones, approximately 86% of which are singletons. The input for sequencing was CD4+ or CD8+ T cells sorted from blood, taken in a trial of the OX40 agonist ivuxolimab. The receptors were sampled from an adult with an advanced solid tumor such as melanoma, head and neck, liver or kidney cancer.

This sequence joins TRBV6-1 and TRBJ1-5; a weak D match, TRBD1 (5 bases). Germline V gene lookup returns CDR1 MNHNS and CDR2 SASEGT. V was trimmed by 4 bases and J by 2 bases, leaving 15 bases between them. CDR3 length: 16 amino acids. The CDR3 DNA follows: TGTGCCAGCAGTGGCGGGACGGCCGGGGGCAATCAGCCCCAGCATTTT. It yields the protein CASSGGTAGGNQPQHF.

V usage is TRBV28 and J usage is TRBJ2-6; D call uncertain. This CDR3 comprises 16 residues. V shed 6 bases and J shed 0 bases, with 12 bases lying between them. Germline CDR1 MDHEN, CDR2 SYDVKM. The CDR3 spells CASSRTDASGANVLTF. The DNA for the CDR3 is TGTGCCAGCAGCCGAACAGATGCCTCTGGGGCCAACGTCCTGACTTTC. Drawing the rest from reference TRBV28 and TRBJ2-6, the complete variable domain is DVKVTQSSRYLVKRTGEKVFLECVQDMDHENMFWYRQDPGLGLRLIYFSYDVKMKEKGDIPEGYSVSREKKERFSLILESASTNQTSMYLCASSRTDASGANVLTFGAGSRLTVL.

The V call is TRBV2, the J call TRBJ1-2; D gene uncertain. The CDR3 is 15 residues long. CDR1 and CDR2 (germline): SNHLY, FYNNEI. The germline V and J ends were trimmed by 5 bases and 0 bases, with 13 bases remaining between them. The CDR3, as DNA: TGTGCCAGCAGTTCTAGGGCGGGCCCTAACTATGGCTACACCTTC. It translates to CASSSRAGPNYGYTF. The complete variable domain, with remaining parts taken from reference TRBV2 and TRBJ1-2, reads EPEVTQTPSHQVTQMGQEVILRCVPISNHLYFYWYRQILGQKVEFLVSFYNNEISEKSEIFDDQFSVERPDGSNFTLKIRSTKLEDSAMYFCASSSRAGPNYGYTFGSGTRLTVV.

This chain joins TRBV11-1 and TRBJ1-2; D might be TRBD1 (5 bases). Germline loops: CDR1 SGHAT, CDR2 FQDESV (reference sequence). Between the trimmed V and J ends, which lost 5 bases and 10 bases, there was a span of 17 bases. CDR3 length: 13 residues. The chain's CDR3 is CASSVGQRSIYTF. In DNA, the CDR3 is TGTGCCAGCAGCGTAGGACAAAGAAGCATCTACACCTTC.

This CDR3 reads CASSLHTGGNYEQYF. The CDR3 DNA reads as TGCGCCAGCAGCTTGCATACGGGAGGAAACTACGAGCAGTACTTC. The V gene is TRBV5-1, the J gene TRBJ2-7; 7 nucleotides line up with TRBD2. J was trimmed by 3 bases and V by 1 base; bases with no gene match: 7. CDR1 and CDR2 (germline): SGHRS, YFSETQ. The CDR3 sequence is 15 residues long.

The rearrangement joins TRBV28 to TRBJ1-2; no clear D. Germline CDR1 and CDR2: MDHEN and SYDVKM. V gave up 2 bases and J gave up 5 bases, with 15 bases separating them. The CDR3 is made up of 15 amino acids. Written as DNA, the CDR3 is TGTGCCAGCAGTTTACCCCCCCCGGAAGGGTATGGCTACACCTTC. Amino acids: CASSLPPPEGYGYTF.

The chain recombines TRBV29-1 with TRBJ1-2, with 12 nucleotides matching TRBD1. CDR1 and CDR2 (germline): SQVTM, ANQGSEA. This CDR3 is 14 amino acids long. V gave up 1 base and J gave up 6 bases; unmatched junction bases: 3. CDR3 in amino acids: CSVEVGQGAHGYTF. CDR3 sequence (DNA): TGCAGCGTTGAAGTGGGACAGGGGGCGCATGGCTACACCTTC.

The chain joins TRBV19 to TRBJ2-3, with D perhaps TRBD1 or TRBD2 (5 bases each). The CDR3 length is 14 residues. Germline CDR1 and CDR2: LNHDA and SQIVND (reference sequence). Trimming shortened V by 7 bases and J by 0 bases, and 11 bases separated the two germline ends. CDR3 loop: CASKQEASTDTQYF. In nucleotides, the CDR3 is TGTGCCAGTAAACAGGAGGCTAGCACAGATACGCAGTATTTT. The entire variable domain, with the rest obtained from reference TRBV19 and TRBJ2-3, is as follows: DGGITQSPKYLFRKEGQNVTLSCEQNLNHDAMYWYRQDPGQGLRLIYYSQIVNDFQKGDIAEGYSVSREKKESFPLTVTSAQKNPTAFYLCASKQEASTDTQYFGPGTRLTVL.

The V and J genes are TRBV25-1 and TRBJ1-4; no reliable D call. Trimming removed 4 bases at V and 0 bases at J, with 9 bases between. CDR1 is MGHDK, CDR2 SYGVNS, per germline. This CDR3 spans 15 amino acids. The CDR3 coding sequence is TGTGCCAGCAGTGTCAACAGTGCAACTAATGAAAAACTGTTTTTT. This gives the protein CASSVNSATNEKLFF.

The chain has TRBV9 and TRBJ1-5; D not resolved. From germline, CDR1 is SGDLS and CDR2 YYNGEE. The CDR3 has 15 amino acids. Trimming pared 3 bases from V and 7 bases from J, leaving 17 bases between. The CDR3, as DNA: TGTGCCAGCAGCGCGACGGACGGCAAGAGGCAGCCCCAGCATTTT. Translating gives CASSATDGKRQPQHF.

The rearrangement joins TRBV6-5 to TRBJ1-2; TRBD1 agrees at 7 bases. J gave up 5 bases and V 6 bases, and 6 bases lay outside the gene matches. The CDR3 extends over 13 amino acids. Germline CDR1 reads MNHEY; CDR2 reads SVGAGI. The chain's CDR3 is CASRTGAGYGYTF. In DNA form, the CDR3 reads TGTGCCAGCAGAACAGGGGCGGGATATGGCTACACCTTC.

J is TRBJ1-1 and V is TRBV19, with a possible D match to TRBD1 (5 bases). The germline gives CDR1 LNHDA, CDR2 SQIVND (reference sequence). The CDR3 has 16 amino acids. The V end lost 5 bases, the J end lost 0 bases, and 16 bases lay between the germline ends. The CDR3 is CASSRPGTRMNTEAFF. CDR3 DNA sequence: TGTGCCAGTAGTCGCCCCGGGACGAGGATGAACACTGAAGCTTTCTTT.

CDR3 sequence (DNA): TGTGCCAGCAGTGAGCGGGGAGACACAGATACGCAGTATTTT. Its protein product is CASSERGDTDTQYF. The chain combines TRBV9 with TRBJ2-3; 7 bases map to TRBD2. With 5 bases clipped from V and 2 bases from J, the junction kept 5 bases outside the gene matches. CDR1 is SGDLS and CDR2 is YYNGEE in the germline V gene. The CDR3 has 14 residues.

The chain has TRBV5-1 and TRBJ1-4, with D perhaps TRBD1 (5 bases). CDR3 length: 14 residues. The germline V gene encodes CDR1 SGHRS and CDR2 YFSETQ. The ends were cut back, 1 base at V and 4 bases at J, with 8 bases in the middle. Here the CDR3 reads CASSLRGLNEKLFF. CDR3 in DNA: TGCGCCAGCAGCTTGAGGGGCCTTAATGAAAAACTGTTTTTT.

The rearrangement links TRBV4-3 to TRBJ1-4, with a weak D call TRBD1 (6 bases). This CDR3 is 12 amino acids long. Germline lookup yields CDR1 LGHNA and CDR2 YSLEER. The V end was cut by 3 bases, the J end by 8 bases, with 7 bases between. The CDR3 region has the DNA TGCGCCAGCAGCCAGCAGGGGGAAAAACTGTTTTTT. Residues: CASSQQGEKLFF.

V usage is TRBV4-3 and J usage is TRBJ1-2; 9 nucleotides agree with TRBD1. With V trimmed by 1 base and J by 0 bases, 9 bases remained unmatched. Looked up from germline, CDR1 is LGHNA and CDR2 is YSLEER. The CDR3 consists of 18 residues. DNA of the CDR3: TGCGCCAGCAGCCAAGCGCTTTCTACAGGGGGCACTAACTATGGCTACACCTTC. Protein product: CASSQALSTGGTNYGYTF.

The gene calls are TRBV19 and TRBJ1-2; TRBD1 might be the D (5 bases). The CDR3 extends over 14 amino acids. Germline values: CDR1 LNHDA, CDR2 SQIVND (reference sequence). Trimming left V 7 bases short and J 5 bases short, with 17 bases between. The CDR3 reads CASMARQGGYGYTF. CDR3 in DNA: TGTGCCAGTATGGCCCGGCAGGGCGGATATGGCTACACCTTC.

Worth noting for this clone: Other DNA sequences of this sample code for an identical CDR3. The chain uses TRBV11-2 and TRBJ1-5, with 8 bases matching TRBD1. The CDR3 is made up of 17 amino acids. The trim removed 5 bases at V and 3 bases at J, leaving 12 bases unmatched. The germline gives CDR1 SGHAT, CDR2 FQNNGV. Written as DNA, the CDR3 is TGTGCCAGCAGCCCAAATACCGGGACAGGACTCAATCAGCCCCAGCATTTT. Its protein product is CASSPNTGTGLNQPQHF.

The chain joins TRBV27 to TRBJ2-1; a possible D gene is TRBD1 (6 bases). CDR1 and CDR2 from the germline V gene are MNHEY and SMNVEV (reference sequence). The CDR3 extends over 15 amino acids. Trimming removed 4 bases from V and 14 bases from J, with 24 bases in between. CDR3 region: CASSSHLGTIYREFF. CDR3 bases: TGTGCCAGCAGTTCCCACCTCGGGACAATTTACCGGGAGTTCTTC.

The genes are TRBV6-5 and TRBJ1-4; 7 bases line up with TRBD1. V lost 6 bases, J lost 1 base, and 2 bases stayed unmatched. The germline CDR1 and CDR2 sequences are MNHEY and SVGAGI. CDR3 length: 14 residues. The chain's CDR3 is CASRGTVTNEKLFF. CDR3 in DNA: TGTGCCAGCAGGGGGACAGTAACTAATGAAAAACTGTTTTTT.

The V call is TRBV5-1, the J call TRBJ2-1; D ambiguous. This CDR3 comprises 14 residues. V was clipped by 0 bases and J by 2 bases, with 6 bases between them. The germline V gene has CDR1 SGHRS and CDR2 YFSETQ. The CDR3 nucleotides are TGCGCCAGCAGCTTGGAACACACCTACAATGAGCAGTTCTTC. Protein product: CASSLEHTYNEQFF.

The rearrangement joins TRBV2 to TRBJ2-6; D is unresolved. The germline V and J ends were trimmed by 8 bases and 2 bases, with 13 bases remaining between them. The length of the CDR3 is 15 residues. Per germline, CDR1 SNHLY and CDR2 FYNNEI. The CDR3 sequence is CASRARYAGANVLTF. DNA of the CDR3: TGTGCCAGCCGGGCTCGATATGCTGGGGCCAACGTCCTGACTTTC.

The rearrangement uses TRBV11-2 and TRBJ1-5, with D unresolved. In germline, CDR1 is SGHAT, CDR2 FQNNGV. Trimming shortened V by 4 bases and J by 9 bases, and 13 bases separated the two germline ends. The CDR3 extends over 13 amino acids. The CDR3 is CASSSVEKRPQHF. As DNA, the CDR3 is TGTGCCAGCAGCTCCGTGGAAAAGCGGCCCCAGCATTTT.

The rearrangement uses TRBV19 and TRBJ2-7, with 11 bases identical to TRBD1. With V trimmed by 4 bases and J by 3 bases, 5 bases remained unmatched. Germline V CDR1 and CDR2: LNHDA, SQIVND (reference sequence). This CDR3 is built from 15 residues. The chain's CDR3 is CASSTSGTGGYEQYF. CDR3 nucleotides: TGTGCCAGTAGTACGTCAGGGACAGGGGGCTACGAGCAGTACTTC.

V gene TRBV7-8 combines with J gene TRBJ1-2; D unresolved. Trimming pared 1 base from V and 8 bases from J, leaving 8 bases between. The CDR3 is 12 residues long. The germline V gene has CDR1 SGHVS and CDR2 FQNEAQ. The DNA of the CDR3 is TGTGCCAGCAGCTTAGGTTTGGAGGGCTACACCTTC. This codes for CASSLGLEGYTF.